These 22 T cell receptor beta chains share one sample of origin, sequenced in a study of CD8 T cells in Susac syndrome. An input of about 0.45 to 1 ug of RNA was subjected to reverse transcription using random hexamers. From the immunoSEQ multiplex PCR reads, TCRdb called clonotypes with MiXCR, one entry per CDR3 protein. This table holds around 110,000 distinct CDR3 sequences, around 94% found once. The sequenced sample was CD8+ T cells from PBMCs. The receptors were sampled from a human donor with Susac syndrome.

This sequence joins TRBV6-5 and TRBJ2-2; tentative D call: TRBD2 (5 bases). Trimming removed 5 bases from V and 4 bases from J, with 14 bases in between. The CDR3 runs to 15 residues. The V gene's germline CDR1 is MNHEY and CDR2 SVGAGI. The CDR3 sequence is CASSLPAGLTGELFF. As DNA, the CDR3 is TGTGCCAGCAGTCTTCCTGCGGGCCTCACCGGGGAGCTGTTTTTT.

The V gene is TRBV27, the J gene TRBJ2-3, with D maybe TRBD1 (6 bases). This CDR3 comprises 11 residues. V lost 6 bases to trimming and J lost 8 bases, with 9 bases between them. Germline V gene lookup returns CDR1 MNHEY and CDR2 SMNVEV (reference sequence). CDR3 bases: TGTGCCAGCAGCACAGGGATTACGCAGTATTTT. Protein product: CASSTGITQYF.

V and J are TRBV4-3 and TRBJ2-2, with 7 bases identical to TRBD1. The ends lost 2 bases at V and 2 bases at J; junction bases unmatched: 2. The CDR3 spans 15 residues. Germline V lookup: CDR1 LGHNA, CDR2 YSLEER. The CDR3 region has the DNA TGCGCCAGCAGCCAAAGACAGGGAAACACCGGGGAGCTGTTTTTT. Translating it yields CASSQRQGNTGELFF.

The gene calls are TRBV5-1 and TRBJ1-1; D is perhaps TRBD1 (6 bases). The CDR3 contains 15 residues. V was shortened by 0 bases and J by 4 bases, with 13 bases between the two germline ends. From germline, CDR1 is SGHRS and CDR2 YFSETQ. The CDR3 nucleotides are TGCGCCAGCAGCTTGGCGGGGGGGGCCGGCACTGAAGCTTTCTTT. This gives the protein CASSLAGGAGTEAFF.

The chain carries TRBV29-1 and TRBJ1-3; TRBD1 is a possible D gene (6 bases). Germline loops: CDR1 SQVTM, CDR2 ANQGSEA. V gave up 5 bases and J gave up 1 base, with 9 bases separating them. The CDR3 is 13 residues long. The CDR3 reads CSVSTGSGNTIYF. In DNA, the CDR3 is TGCAGCGTTTCGACAGGATCTGGAAACACCATATATTTT.

The V gene is TRBV13, the J gene TRBJ2-2; D might be TRBD1 or TRBD2, each matching 5 bases. The CDR3 is made up of 15 amino acids. Germline CDR1 reads PRHDT; CDR2 reads FYEKMQ (reference sequence). The V gene lost 7 bases and the J gene lost 0 bases, with 12 bases spanning the gap. The CDR3 is CASTPPGPNTGELFF. In DNA form, the CDR3 reads TGTGCCAGCACCCCTCCGGGACCGAACACCGGGGAGCTGTTTTTT. Full variable domain (missing parts from reference TRBV13 and TRBJ2-2): AAGVIQSPRHLIKEKRETATLKCYPIPRHDTVYWYQQGPGQDPQFLISFYEKMQSDKGSIPDRFSAQQFSDYHSELNMSSLELGDSALYFCASTPPGPNTGELFFGEGSRLTVL.

The chain couples TRBV4-2 to TRBJ1-4; TRBD1 matches at 9 bases. CDR1 and CDR2 (germline): LGHNA, YNFKEQ. The CDR3 loop spans 14 amino acids. The V gene end was trimmed by 4 bases and the J gene end by 7 bases; junction bases not matched to a gene: 4. The CDR3 reads CASSRWTGAEKLFF. CDR3 in DNA: TGTGCCAGCAGCCGATGGACAGGGGCTGAAAAACTGTTTTTT.

The gene calls are TRBV29-1 and TRBJ2-3; D gene unclear. With 3 bases removed from V and 3 bases from J, the gap between germline ends came to 4 bases. There are 11 residues in the CDR3. Per the germline V gene, CDR1 is SQVTM and CDR2 is ANQGSEA. The CDR3 coding sequence is TGCAGCGTTGAGGGAACAGATACGCAGTATTTT. This gives the protein CSVEGTDTQYF.

The V and J genes are TRBV7-2 and TRBJ2-2; possibly TRBD2 for D (6 bases). Trimming took off 5 bases at V and 3 bases at J, with 13 bases between the two ends. This CDR3 is 15 amino acids long. Germline V gene sequence: CDR1 SGHTA, CDR2 FQGNSA. The CDR3 bases are TGTGCCAGCAGCCCTTGGGACTCCTACACCGGGGAGCTGTTTTTT. This sequence encodes CASSPWDSYTGELFF.

The chain employs TRBV4-1 and TRBJ1-5; D is possibly TRBD1 (5 bases). Trimming shortened V by 4 bases and J by 3 bases, and 16 bases separated the two germline ends. Germline lookup yields CDR1 MGHRA and CDR2 YSYEKL. The CDR3 loop spans 16 amino acids. The DNA for the CDR3 is TGCGCCAGCAGCCCCCGGGGGATGGACTTCAATCAGCCCCAGCATTTT. Translated: CASSPRGMDFNQPQHF.

This clonotype occurred a few times. The chain has TRBV13 and TRBJ2-5, with 10 bases identical to TRBD2. The CDR3 has 16 amino acids. Looked up from germline, CDR1 is PRHDT and CDR2 is FYEKMQ (reference sequence). V shed 6 bases and J 2 bases; nucleotides not matched to a gene: 9. The CDR3: CASSSLAGEQQETQYF. The CDR3 DNA follows: TGTGCCAGCAGTTCCCTAGCGGGGGAACAACAAGAGACCCAGTACTTC.

In DNA, the CDR3 is TGCAGCGTTGCCCAGGGCGGTCAGCCCCAGCATTTT. Its protein is CSVAQGGQPQHF. The gene calls are TRBV29-1 and TRBJ1-5; D may be TRBD1 (5 bases). This CDR3 comprises 12 residues. V lost 4 bases to trimming and J lost 6 bases, with 10 bases between them. Germline V gene sequence: CDR1 SQVTM, CDR2 ANQGSEA.

The rearrangement joins TRBV4-2 to TRBJ1-6, with D unclear. Germline CDR1 is LGHNA and CDR2 is YNFKEQ. This CDR3 is built from 15 residues. V was trimmed by 3 bases and J by 9 bases, leaving 15 bases between them. CDR3 sequence: CASSQIPFGSSPLHF. In nucleotides, the CDR3 is TGTGCCAGCAGCCAGATACCCTTCGGGAGTTCACCCCTCCACTTT.

This chain links TRBV9 with TRBJ1-4; 11 bases are shared with TRBD1. This CDR3 contains 14 residues. Germline V CDR1 and CDR2: SGDLS, YYNGEE. J lost 7 bases, V lost 3 bases, and 2 bases had no gene match. The CDR3 spells CASSAGTGGEKLFF. CDR3 DNA: TGTGCCAGCAGCGCCGGGACAGGGGGTGAAAAACTGTTTTTT.

This chain uses TRBV25-1 with TRBJ1-2; D possibly corresponds to TRBD1 (5 bases). This CDR3 spans 15 amino acids. Between the trimmed V and J ends, which lost 0 bases and 6 bases, there was a span of 14 bases. Looked up from germline, CDR1 is MGHDK and CDR2 is SYGVNS. This chain's CDR3 is CASSEYSAGSHGYTF. The CDR3 region has the DNA TGTGCCAGCAGTGAATACAGCGCAGGGTCTCATGGCTACACCTTC.

The chain recombines TRBV4-3 with TRBJ1-2; D is uncertain. This CDR3 contains 14 residues. Germline V CDR1 and CDR2: LGHNA, YSLEER. V lost 4 bases and J lost 4, with 13 bases in between. The CDR3 DNA follows: TGCGCCAGCAGCCCCAACGGGGTTTCCTATGGCTACACCTTC. Protein sequence: CASSPNGVSYGYTF.

The CDR3 DNA reads as TGTGCCAGCAGCCAAGTATCCGGGCGGGAGACCCAGTACTTC. Protein product: CASSQVSGRETQYF. The chain employs TRBV3-1 and TRBJ2-5; no definite D call. Germline CDR1 reads LGHDT; CDR2 reads YNNKEL (reference sequence). The CDR3 sequence is 14 residues long. Between the trimmed V and J ends, which lost 1 base and 5 bases, there was a span of 11 bases.

The V gene is TRBV9, the J gene TRBJ1-1; D may be TRBD1 (5 bases). Trimming shortened V by 3 bases and J by 2 bases, and 14 bases separated the two germline ends. Looked up from germline, CDR1 is SGDLS and CDR2 is YYNGEE. CDR3 size: 15 residues. The CDR3 DNA follows: TGTGCCAGCAGCGAGGAGGGGCTGACCAACACTGAAGCTTTCTTT. This gives the protein CASSEEGLTNTEAFF. The whole variable domain, filled in from reference TRBV9 and TRBJ1-1, reads DSGVTQTPKHLITATGQRVTLRCSPRSGDLSVYWYQQSLDQGLQFLIQYYNGEERAKGNILERFSAQQFPDLHSELNLSSLELGDSALYFCASSEEGLTNTEAFFGQGTRLTVV.

This chain connects TRBV14 to TRBJ1-2; the match to TRBD1 covers 9 bases. The CDR3 covers 12 residues. Germline trimming cut 4 bases from V and 7 bases from J; bases unmatched to any gene: 1. Germline V gene sequence: CDR1 SGHDN, CDR2 FVKESK. CDR3 DNA: TGTGCCAGCAGCCGGGACAGGGTTGGCTACACCTTC. The encoded protein is CASSRDRVGYTF.

This clonotype occurred once. The chain recombines TRBV7-4 with TRBJ1-2, with D tentatively TRBD1 (6 bases). V was cut by 3 bases and J by 7 bases, with 15 bases left in between. The CDR3 extends over 14 amino acids. Germline V gene lookup returns CDR1 SGHVT and CDR2 SQSDAQ. CDR3 residues: CASSFPAGERGYTF. As DNA, the CDR3 is TGTGCCAGCAGCTTCCCAGCAGGGGAGCGTGGCTACACCTTC.

V usage is TRBV7-8 and J usage is TRBJ2-4; TRBD1 matches 7 bases. The length of the CDR3 is 14 residues. V shed 5 bases and J 1 base; nucleotides not matched to a gene: 2. The V gene's germline CDR1 is SGHVS and CDR2 FQNEAQ. CDR3 nucleotide sequence: TGTGCCAGCAGCCGGACAGGTGCCAAAAACATTCAGTACTTC. Residues: CASSRTGAKNIQYF.

CDR3 amino acids: CASSGDRAINEQYF. In DNA, the CDR3 is TGCGCCAGCAGTGGGGACAGGGCCATTAACGAGCAGTACTTC. The rearrangement links TRBV10-2 to TRBJ2-7, with 9 positions matching TRBD1. Germline V gives CDR1 WSHSY, CDR2 SAAADI. Trimming at V came to 4 bases and at J to 5 bases, leaving 6 bases not matched to a gene. The CDR3 consists of 14 residues.